Listed below are T cell receptor beta chains from one sample, sequenced in a study of shared clonotypes between healthy human individuals. Here immunoSEQ multiplex PCR was the method, and the copy in TCRdb shows in-frame clones only, minus some. This sample has about 730,000 clones, with roughly two thirds found just once. Sequencing input: memory CD4+ T cells sorted from blood. These receptors all come from a woman between 25 and 40 years old in good health. Both conserved end residues are part of each CDR3. The D gene is left open where the match is weak. Where a row states a size, it is once, few, many or the class of an expanded clone; other rows omit it.

CDR3 protein: CASSLSGLAGPRADTQYF
CDR3 DNA: TGTGCCAGCAGTTTATCCGGACTAGCGGGACCGAGGGCAGATACGCAGTATTTT
V gene: TRBV28
clone size: NA
J gene: TRBJ2-3
D gene: TRBD2

CDR3 protein: CASSDSRGSGNTIYF
CDR3 DNA: TGCGCCAGCAGCGATTCCAGGGGTAGTGGAAACACCATATATTTT
V gene: TRBV5-1
clone size: NA
J gene: TRBJ1-3
D gene: NA

CDR3 protein: CASSGGLAGVGTYEQYF
CDR3 DNA: TGTGCCAGCTCAGGCGGACTAGCGGGAGTAGGGACCTACGAGCAGTACTTC
V gene: TRBV18
clone size: NA
J gene: TRBJ2-7
D gene: TRBD2

CDR3 protein: CASRPRDRDGSNQPQHF
CDR3 DNA: TGTGCCAGCAGACCCCGGGACAGGGATGGTAGCAATCAGCCCCAGCATTTT
V gene: TRBV2
clone size: NA
J gene: TRBJ1-5
D gene: TRBD1

CDR3 protein: CASDGQASTNEKLFF
CDR3 DNA: TGTGCCAGCGACGGACAGGCGTCAACTAATGAAAAACTGTTTTTT
V gene: TRBV2
clone size: NA
J gene: TRBJ1-4
D gene: TRBD1

CDR3 protein: CASSGTSGSYEQYF
CDR3 DNA: TGCGCCAGCAGTGGGACTAGCGGGAGCTACGAGCAGTACTTC
V gene: TRBV10-1
clone size: NA
J gene: TRBJ2-7
D gene: TRBD2

CDR3 protein: CASSLTGDGQPQHF
CDR3 DNA: TGTGCCAGCAGCCTGACAGGGGACGGTCAGCCCCAGCATTTT
V gene: TRBV28
clone size: many
J gene: TRBJ1-5
D gene: TRBD1

CDR3 protein: CASSPSQGGAVYGYTF
CDR3 DNA: TGTGCCAGCAGCCCCTCACAGGGTGGGGCTGTTTATGGCTACACCTTC
V gene: TRBV11-2
clone size: NA
J gene: TRBJ1-2
D gene: NA

CDR3 protein: CASSPPGLTGNTIYF
CDR3 DNA: TGTGCCAGCTCACCACCGGGGCTTACTGGAAACACCATATATTTT
V gene: TRBV18
clone size: few
J gene: TRBJ1-3
D gene: NA

CDR3 protein: CASSEGVAGTKNVLTF
CDR3 DNA: TGTGCCAGCAGTGAAGGGGTGGCGGGGACCAAAAACGTCCTGACTTTC
V gene: TRBV2
clone size: many
J gene: TRBJ2-6
D gene: NA

CDR3 protein: CASSLPGGERGYTF
CDR3 DNA: TGTGCCAGCAGCTTACCTGGAGGTGAGCGTGGCTACACCTTC
V gene: TRBV7-9
clone size: NA
J gene: TRBJ1-2
D gene: NA

CDR3 protein: CASSLTGRGTEAFF
CDR3 DNA: TGTGCCAGCAGTTTGACAGGGCGAGGTACTGAAGCTTTCTTT
V gene: TRBV28
clone size: NA
J gene: TRBJ1-1
D gene: TRBD1

CDR3 protein: CSVDGTGMNTEAFF
CDR3 DNA: TGCAGCGTTGATGGGACAGGAATGAACACTGAAGCTTTCTTT
V gene: TRBV29-1
clone size: NA
J gene: TRBJ1-1
D gene: TRBD1

CDR3 protein: CASSYGTADGPQHF
CDR3 DNA: TGTGCCAGCAGTTACGGGACGGCAGATGGTCCCCAGCATTTT
V gene: TRBV6-6
clone size: NA
J gene: TRBJ1-5
D gene: NA

CDR3 protein: CASSSVGGANTEAFF
CDR3 DNA: TGTGCCAGCAGTTCGGTCGGGGGGGCCAACACTGAAGCTTTCTTT
V gene: TRBV6-5
clone size: NA
J gene: TRBJ1-1
D gene: NA

CDR3 protein: CASASGSQYNEQFF
CDR3 DNA: TGTGCCAGCGCAAGCGGGAGTCAGTACAATGAGCAGTTCTTC
V gene: TRBV11-3
clone size: few
J gene: TRBJ2-1
D gene: TRBD2

CDR3 protein: CASRTSGVDTQYF
CDR3 DNA: TGTGCCAGTCGGACTAGCGGGGTAGATACGCAGTATTTT
V gene: TRBV19
clone size: NA
J gene: TRBJ2-3
D gene: TRBD2

CDR3 protein: CASSPRDGLHGYTF
CDR3 DNA: TGTGCCAGCTCACCTCGGGACGGACTGCATGGCTACACCTTC
V gene: TRBV18
clone size: NA
J gene: TRBJ1-2
D gene: NA

CDR3 protein: CASSLDSGTGGYNEQFF
CDR3 DNA: TGTGCCAGCAGCTTAGATTCCGGGACAGGTGGCTACAATGAGCAGTTCTTC
V gene: TRBV11-3
clone size: NA
J gene: TRBJ2-1
D gene: TRBD1

CDR3 protein: CASSPWGQGTYEQYF
CDR3 DNA: TGTGCCAGCAGCCCTTGGGGACAGGGGACCTACGAGCAGTACTTC
V gene: TRBV11-2
clone size: NA
J gene: TRBJ2-7
D gene: TRBD1

CDR3 protein: CASSLVGGREKLFF
CDR3 DNA: TGTGCCAGCAGCTTAGTTGGAGGGAGGGAAAAACTGTTTTTT
V gene: TRBV7-9
clone size: NA
J gene: TRBJ1-4
D gene: NA

CDR3 protein: CASSPPRTGTGGREQYF
CDR3 DNA: TGTGCCAGCAGTCCGCCACGTACCGGGACAGGGGGCCGGGAGCAGTACTTC
V gene: TRBV25-1
clone size: few
J gene: TRBJ2-7
D gene: TRBD1

CDR3 protein: CASSIGHNSNQPQHF
CDR3 DNA: TGCGCCAGCAGCATAGGACACAATAGCAATCAGCCCCAGCATTTT
V gene: TRBV5-1
clone size: NA
J gene: TRBJ1-5
D gene: NA

CDR3 protein: CASSVGQGEGGQPQHF
CDR3 DNA: TGCGCCAGCAGTGTGGGACAGGGGGAAGGGGGACAGCCCCAGCATTTT
V gene: TRBV10-1
clone size: NA
J gene: TRBJ1-5
D gene: TRBD1

CDR3 protein: CASSIRQNYEQYF
CDR3 DNA: TGTGCCAGCTCAATAAGACAGAACTACGAGCAGTACTTC
V gene: TRBV18
clone size: NA
J gene: TRBJ2-7
D gene: NA

CDR3 protein: CASSDPGLVETQYF
CDR3 DNA: TGTGCCAGTAGCGATCCGGGACTAGTGGAGACCCAGTACTTC
V gene: TRBV19
clone size: NA
J gene: TRBJ2-5
D gene: TRBD2

CDR3 protein: CASRGRTYGYTF
CDR3 DNA: TGTGCCAGCAGAGGACGGACCTATGGCTACACCTTC
V gene: TRBV27
clone size: once
J gene: TRBJ1-2
D gene: NA

CDR3 protein: CASSETSNGYTF
CDR3 DNA: TGTGCCAGCAGTGAAACTAGTAATGGCTACACCTTC
V gene: TRBV2
clone size: NA
J gene: TRBJ1-2
D gene: NA

CDR3 protein: CASSGQAAVSEQYF
CDR3 DNA: TGTGCCAGCAGCGGACAGGCGGCTGTCAGCGAGCAGTACTTC
V gene: TRBV6-1
clone size: NA
J gene: TRBJ2-7
D gene: TRBD1

CDR3 protein: CASSPSARELVRGQFF
CDR3 DNA: TGCGCCAGCAGCCCATCAGCTAGGGAACTGGTGAGGGGGCAGTTCTTC
V gene: TRBV4-1
clone size: NA
J gene: TRBJ2-1
D gene: NA

CDR3 protein: CASRRGKETQYF
CDR3 DNA: TGTGCCAGCAGAAGGGGAAAAGAGACCCAGTACTTC
V gene: TRBV6-6
clone size: NA
J gene: TRBJ2-5
D gene: NA

CDR3 protein: CASRARDRPGYTF
CDR3 DNA: TGTGCCAGCAGGGCCCGGGACAGACCTGGCTACACCTTC
V gene: TRBV6-1
clone size: NA
J gene: TRBJ1-2
D gene: TRBD1

CDR3 protein: CASKGGRNTGELFF
CDR3 DNA: TGTGCCTCAAAAGGGGGGCGTAACACCGGGGAGCTGTTTTTT
V gene: TRBV2
clone size: few
J gene: TRBJ2-2
D gene: NA